This is a list of T cell receptor beta chains from one sample in a study of vaccination effects on CD4 cells after COVID-19. Their cognate antigens are unknown. Sequenced by immunoSEQ multiplex PCR; TCRdb stores in-frame clones only, minus some. Among under 25,000 clones listed, approximately 77% were seen once. Sequencing was performed on CD4+ T cells from PBMCs cultured with HCoV-NL63 spike peptides, taken before COVID-19 vaccination. These receptors all stem from a human donor who received a COVID-19 vaccine. Each CDR3 is given with its conserved first and last residue. D genes are given only for firm matches. Part of the rows lack a size; the others show once, few, many or a class for expanded clones.

j_call,v_call,clone_size,d_call,cdr3_aa,cdr3_nt
TRBJ2-7,TRBV18,-,-,CASSPEAGYYEQYF,TGTGCCAGCTCACCAGAGGCAGGGTACTACGAGCAGTACTTC
TRBJ1-2,TRBV16,-,-,CASSQYGGGGYTF,TGTGCCAGCAGCCAATATGGAGGGGGTGGCTACACCTTC
TRBJ1-1,TRBV6-2/TRBV6-3,-,-,CASSPTESYEAFF,TGTGCCAGCAGCCCCACGGAGTCTTATGAAGCTTTCTTT
TRBJ1-5,TRBV7-8,-,-,CASSLGSGNQPQHF,TGTGCCAGCAGCTTAGGCTCCGGGAATCAGCCCCAGCATTTT
TRBJ2-1,TRBV5-4,-,TRBD1,CASSMDRGRGNEQFF,TGTGCCAGCAGCATGGACAGGGGAAGGGGGAATGAGCAGTTCTTC
TRBJ2-7,TRBV9,-,TRBD2,CASSAHTGTSGAHYEQYF,TGTGCCAGCAGCGCCCACACCGGGACTAGCGGAGCCCACTACGAGCAGTACTTC
TRBJ1-1,TRBV18,-,-,CASSPPTGTNTEAFF,TGTGCCAGCTCACCACCCACAGGAACGAACACTGAAGCTTTCTTT
TRBJ2-1,TRBV15,-,-,CATSRSPGTEQFF,TGTGCCACCAGCAGATCCCCCGGGACTGAGCAGTTCTTC
TRBJ2-3,TRBV3-1/TRBV3-2,-,TRBD2,CASSQDLAGSDTQYF,TGTGCCAGCAGCCAAGATTTAGCGGGGAGCGATACGCAGTATTTT
TRBJ1-2,TRBV27,-,-,CASSSLGGFSGYTF,TGTGCCAGCAGTTCACTTGGGGGATTTAGTGGCTACACCTTC
TRBJ2-5,TRBV7-7,few,-,CASSLGRVIRPQETQYF,TGTGCTAGCAGCTTAGGAAGGGTGATCCGGCCCCAAGAGACCCAGTACTTC
TRBJ2-1,TRBV28,-,-,CASNPSGKMVNEQFF,TGTGCCAGCAACCCAAGCGGCAAGATGGTGAATGAGCAGTTCTTC
TRBJ1-6,TRBV18,-,TRBD1,CASSPDRVTRNSPLHF,TGTGCCAGCTCACCCGACAGGGTAACCAGAAATTCACCCCTCCACTTT
TRBJ1-1,TRBV2,-,TRBD1,CASRWTGAEAFF,TGTGCCAGCAGATGGACAGGGGCTGAAGCTTTCTTT
TRBJ2-5,TRBV2,-,-,CASTLTRGYETQYF,TGTGCCAGCACCCTGACTAGGGGTTACGAGACCCAGTACTTC
TRBJ2-7,TRBV27,-,TRBD1,CASSRQGASSYEQYF,TGTGCCAGCAGCCGACAGGGGGCCTCTTCCTACGAGCAGTACTTC
TRBJ2-1,TRBV5-1,-,-,CASRAARYNEQFF,TGCGCCAGCAGGGCAGCCCGTTACAATGAGCAGTTCTTC
TRBJ2-1,TRBV29-1,-,-,CSVQKTGGGPSYNEQFF,TGCAGCGTCCAAAAAACAGGGGGGGGCCCCTCCTACAATGAGCAGTTCTTC
TRBJ2-1,TRBV7-3,-,-,CASSSGFGSYNEQFF,TGTGCCAGCAGCTCTGGGTTCGGCTCCTACAATGAGCAGTTCTTC
TRBJ2-3,TRBV6-5,-,TRBD2,CASRMSSGGTDTQYF,TGTGCCAGCAGAATGAGTAGCGGGGGCACAGATACGCAGTATTTT
TRBJ2-3,TRBV21-1,-,-,CASSIPGQGVVCTDTQYF,TGTGCCAGCAGCATACCGGGACAGGGGGTAGTTTGCACAGATACGCAGTATTTT
TRBJ1-3,TRBV30,-,-,CAWSYGPGNTIYF,TGTGCCTGGAGTTACGGACCTGGAAACACCATATATTTT
TRBJ2-7,TRBV12-2,-,-,CASRSKEGPREQYF,TGTGCAAGTCGCTCAAAAGAAGGGCCACGCGAGCAGTACTTC
TRBJ2-5,TRBV7-8,-,-,CASSYGAQETQYF,TGTGCCAGCAGTTACGGGGCACAAGAGACCCAGTACTTC
TRBJ2-7,TRBV15,once,TRBD1,CATSSAGTVPYEQYF,TGTGCCACCAGCAGCGCCGGGACAGTACCCTACGAGCAGTACTTC
TRBJ2-5,TRBV10-3,-,-,CAISETLGQETQYF,TGTGCCATCAGTGAGACCCTCGGCCAAGAGACCCAGTACTTC
TRBJ1-6,TRBV27,-,-,CASSLEGEENSPLHF,TGTGCCAGCAGTTTGGAGGGTGAGGAAAATTCACCCCTCCACTTT
TRBJ1-3,TRBV23-1,-,TRBD1,CASSPQGVDSGNTIYF,TGCGCCAGCAGTCCACAGGGGGTAGACTCTGGAAACACCATATATTTT
TRBJ2-5,TRBV4-2,once,-,CASSQGIAGGETQYF,TGTGCCAGCAGCCAAGGAATTGCCGGGGGAGAGACCCAGTACTTC
TRBJ1-4,TRBV3-1/TRBV3-2,-,-,CASSQFNAGPNEKLFF,TGTGCCAGCAGCCAATTTAACGCAGGCCCTAATGAAAAACTGTTTTTT
TRBJ2-7,TRBV4-2,-,-,CASSQAGTYSYEQYF,TGTGCCAGCAGCCAAGCAGGGACGTACTCCTACGAGCAGTACTTC
TRBJ1-4,TRBV27,-,-,CASRGQNSEKLFF,TGTGCCAGCAGAGGACAGAATAGTGAAAAACTGTTTTTT
TRBJ2-4,TRBV28,-,-,CASSSITGPGGRLAKNIQYF,TGTGCCAGCAGTTCCATTACAGGGCCCGGAGGGAGGCTAGCCAAAAACATTCAGTACTTC
TRBJ1-2,TRBV29-1,-,-,CSVEDPGIRYGYTF,TGCAGCGTTGAAGACCCAGGTATTCGGTATGGCTACACCTTC
TRBJ2-1,TRBV10-2,-,TRBD2,CASRKALAGDQEQFF,TGCGCCAGCAGGAAGGCACTAGCGGGAGACCAGGAGCAGTTCTTC
TRBJ1-5,TRBV30,-,TRBD1,CAWSVQGVHQPQHF,TGTGCCTGGAGCGTACAGGGGGTCCATCAGCCCCAGCATTTT
TRBJ2-5,TRBV12-5,-,-,CASGLEVETQYF,TGTGCTAGTGGTTTGGAGGTAGAGACCCAGTACTTC
TRBJ2-7,TRBV6-5,few,TRBD1,CAGGQGHYEQYF,TGTGCCGGAGGACAGGGCCACTACGAGCAGTACTTC
TRBJ2-2,TRBV5-4,-,TRBD2,CASSPGGAGQTDGELFF,TGTGCCAGCAGCCCCGGGGGGGCAGGGCAAACGGACGGGGAGCTGTTTTTT
TRBJ1-1,TRBV29-1,-,-,CSVGEAGQNTEAFF,TGCAGCGTTGGGGAGGCAGGGCAGAACACTGAAGCTTTCTTT
TRBJ2-1,TRBV5-1,-,TRBD2,CASSLGAGGRYNEQFF,TGCGCCAGCAGCTTGGGGGCGGGGGGCCGATACAATGAGCAGTTCTTC
TRBJ1-5,TRBV6-1,-,TRBD1,CASSEWDRGPYQPQHF,TGTGCCAGCAGTGAATGGGACAGGGGCCCCTATCAGCCCCAGCATTTT
TRBJ1-2,TRBV4-3,few,TRBD1,CASSQDFRQGDYGYTF,TGCGCCAGCAGCCAAGATTTCAGACAGGGGGATTATGGCTACACCTTC
TRBJ1-6,TRBV3-1/TRBV3-2,once,-,CASSPGHLTLHF,TGTGCCAGCAGTCCGGGACATCTTACCCTCCACTTT
TRBJ1-2,TRBV2,-,-,CASSEGVMNYGYTF,TGTGCCAGCAGTGAAGGGGTAATGAACTATGGCTACACCTTC
TRBJ1-1,TRBV28,-,-,CASSVVTENTEAFF,TGTGCCAGCAGTGTAGTGACAGAGAACACTGAAGCTTTCTTT
TRBJ2-1,TRBV15,-,-,CATSRVGNSYNEQFF,TGTGCCACCAGCAGAGTGGGGAACTCCTACAATGAGCAGTTCTTC
TRBJ1-2,TRBV28,-,-,CASSLSGQSNYGYTF,TGTGCCAGCAGTTTATCCGGACAGTCTAACTATGGCTACACCTTC
TRBJ1-1,TRBV25-1,-,-,CASRGRDTEAFF,TGTGCCAGCAGGGGGCGCGACACTGAAGCTTTCTTT
TRBJ2-3,TRBV7-9,-,-,CASSLAGTSTDTQYF,TGTGCCAGCAGCTTAGCTGGCACGTCCACAGATACGCAGTATTTT
TRBJ2-1,TRBV3-1/TRBV3-2,once,-,CASSQEPPNEQFF,TGTGCCAGCAGCCAAGAGCCCCCGAATGAGCAGTTCTTC